Listed below are T cell receptor beta chains from one sample, sequenced in a study of CD8+CD57+ T cells in acquired aplastic anemia. A single record per CDR3 protein comes from TCRdb applying MiXCR to the reads. The table lists around 250,000 distinct CDR3 sequences, 55% to 60% of them singletons, with 7.5% to 9% in the top ten. The sample was sorted CD4+, CD8+, or CD8+CD57+ T cells (not recorded which) from PBMCs. The receptors shown here come from a human donor with severe aplastic anemia or a healthy control (not recorded which). The CDR3 runs from the conserved cysteine through the conserved F or W. A D gene is named only where the DNA matches it firmly. Rows give clone size only sometimes, using once, few, many, or a class for an expanded clone.

>many|-|TRBV15|TRBJ1-3
TGTGCCACCAGCACACTTACGGGGAACACCATATATTTT
CATSTLTGNTIYF
>-|-|TRBV7-2|TRBJ2-1
TGTGCCAGCAGCGGGGCCATCAGCTCCTACAATGAGCAGTTCTTC
CASSGAISSYNEQFF
>-|-|TRBV7-6|TRBJ2-5
TGTGCCAGCAGCTTATCCCCCGGGGGGCAGACCCAGTACTTC
CASSLSPGGQTQYF
>-|-|TRBV9|TRBJ2-7
TGTGCCAGCACCCCCGGGACACTATCCTACGAGCAGTACTTC
CASTPGTLSYEQYF
>many|TRBD1|TRBV10-3|TRBJ1-2
TGTGCCATCAAGGGGACAGCGCCGCTCTACACCTTC
CAIKGTAPLYTF
>-|-|TRBV5-1|TRBJ2-7
TGCGCCAGCAGCTCGGGAAACTCCTACGAGCAGTACTTC
CASSSGNSYEQYF
>-|-|TRBV7-2|TRBJ2-7
TGTGCCAGCAGCGGGCGCCGGACATTCTACGAGCAGTACTTC
CASSGRRTFYEQYF
>-|TRBD1|TRBV20-1|TRBJ1-2
TGCAGTGCTACCGGGACAGGGGCCTCTGGTGGCTACACCTTC
CSATGTGASGGYTF
>-|TRBD1|TRBV7-7|TRBJ2-3
TGTGCCAGCAGCGAGAATACAGGGGGCCTCACAGATACGCAGTATTTT
CASSENTGGLTDTQYF
>-|-|TRBV7-9|TRBJ1-3
TGTGCCAGCAGCGTAGGGGCAGCCCAAGAGACCATATATTTT
CASSVGAAQETIYF
>-|-|TRBV7-3|TRBJ2-2
TGTGCCAGCAGCCCCGTGGTTGACACCGGGGAGCTGTTTTTT
CASSPVVDTGELFF
>-|TRBD2|TRBV19|TRBJ2-1
TGTGCCGCTAGCGGGAGGATATACAATGAGCAGTTCTTC
CAASGRIYNEQFF
>many|-|TRBV19|TRBJ1-1
TGTGCCAGTAGCAAACCAGGGAGGTCGGGCACTGAAGCTTTCTTT
CASSKPGRSGTEAFF
>few|TRBD1|TRBV2|TRBJ1-3
TGTGCCAGCCTCAACAGGGGCGTGGGGGGAAACACCATATATTTT
CASLNRGVGGNTIYF
>few|TRBD1|TRBV19|TRBJ2-4
TGTGCCAGTAGTATAGAGAGACAACGGACAGGGCAAAACATTCAGTACTTC
CASSIERQRTGQNIQYF
>-|-|TRBV15|TRBJ2-3
TGTGCCACCAGCATAATCTGGGGGGCGGGGGATACGCAGTATTTT
CATSIIWGAGDTQYF
>-|-|TRBV7-6|TRBJ2-7
TGTGCCAGCAGCTTAGTGGAGGGAGCCTACGAGCAGTACTTC
CASSLVEGAYEQYF
>few|TRBD1|TRBV2|TRBJ2-7
TGTGCCAGCAGGGACAGGGGGGTGGTCTACGAGCAGTACTTC
CASRDRGVVYEQYF
>-|TRBD1|TRBV29-1|TRBJ2-7
TGCAGCGGACGACAGGGTGGGGAGCAGTACTTC
CSGRQGGEQYF
>many|-|TRBV25-1|TRBJ1-4
TGTGCCTCACAGGGAGGTGAAAAACTGTTTTTT
CASQGGEKLFF
>many|-|TRBV9|TRBJ2-7
TGTGCCAGCAGCGTAAGAGCAGAAGTAGGCAGGGAATACGAGCAGTACTTC
CASSVRAEVGREYEQYF
>-|-|TRBV10-3|TRBJ2-4
TGTGCCATCAGTACTGCGAGAGACATTCAGTACTTC
CAISTARDIQYF
>-|TRBD2|TRBV6-1|TRBJ2-5
TGTGCCAGCAATCGGGGAGGGGACGGCTACACCCAGTACTTC
CASNRGGDGYTQYF
>many|TRBD1|TRBV6-5|TRBJ1-5
TGTGCCAGCAGTAGCTGGGACAGTCCCCAGCATTTT
CASSSWDSPQHF
>many|TRBD2|TRBV4-3|TRBJ2-5
TGCGCCAGCAGCCAAGACCTTGGGACTAGAAATAGTAACCAGTACTTC
CASSQDLGTRNSNQYF
>-|-|TRBV28|TRBJ2-2
TGTGCCAGCAGTCCCCGGAGGACCGCCATGGGCACCGGGGAGCTGTTTTTT
CASSPRRTAMGTGELFF
>-|-|TRBV4-1|TRBJ2-3
TGTGCCAGCAAGGGGGATGGGCGGGGGCTCACAGATACGCAGTATTTT
CASKGDGRGLTDTQYF
>-|TRBD1|TRBV7-2|TRBJ2-2
TGTGCCAGCAGCCATCGGACAGGGGGCGCAAATCACGGGGAGCTGTTTTTT
CASSHRTGGANHGELFF
>-|-|TRBV5-1|TRBJ2-1
TGCGCCAGCAGCTTGGAACTGTACAATGAGCAGTTCTTC
CASSLELYNEQFF
>-|-|TRBV6-6|TRBJ1-5
TGTGCCAGCAGGCCGGGACTCAATCAGCCCCAGCATTTT
CASRPGLNQPQHF
>-|-|TRBV20-1|TRBJ2-6
TGCAGTGCTAGGGCCCAAGGGGTTGGGGCCAACGTCCTGACTTTC
CSARAQGVGANVLTF
>-|-|TRBV5-1|TRBJ1-4
TGCGCCAGCAGCTCCATACAGGGATCTAATGAAAAACTGTTTTTT
CASSSIQGSNEKLFF
>-|-|TRBV25-1|TRBJ2-2
TGTGCCAGCAGTGCATATAGAGGCGGGGAGCTGTTTTTT
CASSAYRGGELFF
>-|-|TRBV19|TRBJ2-6
TGTGCCAGTAGCCCTCCGGGGGGGGCCAACGTCCTGACTTTC
CASSPPGGANVLTF
>-|TRBD1|TRBV25-1|TRBJ2-7
TGTGCCAGCGGGACAGGGGGCTTCATCTACGAGCAGTACTTC
CASGTGGFIYEQYF
>few|-|TRBV7-9|TRBJ1-2
TGTGCCAGCAGCTTAAACGATAAAGGGAATGGCTACACCTTC
CASSLNDKGNGYTF
>-|-|TRBV24-1|TRBJ2-7
TGTGCCACCAGTGAGTCTCCGGGCCAGGAATCCTACGAGCAGTACTTC
CATSESPGQESYEQYF
>-|-|TRBV19|TRBJ2-5
TGTGCCAGTAGTATCGGTGGGGAGACCCAGTACTTC
CASSIGGETQYF
>-|TRBD1|TRBV7-2|TRBJ1-1
TGTGCCAGCAGCTTGGCCAGGGGGCAAGCTTTCTTT
CASSLARGQAFF
>-|-|TRBV9|TRBJ1-3
TGTGCCATCTCTAGGGCGGGAAACACCATATATTTT
CAISRAGNTIYF
>-|TRBD2|TRBV5-5|TRBJ2-1
TGTGCCAGCAGCTTGGGGTCGGCGGGGGGGCGTATACCCCATGAGCAGTTCTTC
CASSLGSAGGRIPHEQFF
>-|TRBD2|TRBV5-6|TRBJ2-1
TGTGCCAGCAGCTTAGCTACTAGCGGGCCCTACAATGAGCAGTTCTTC
CASSLATSGPYNEQFF
>-|-|TRBV19|TRBJ1-5
TGTGCCAGTAGTATGGTGACAGTTTATCAGCCCCAGCATTTT
CASSMVTVYQPQHF
>-|-|TRBV7-9|TRBJ2-3
TGTGCCAGCAGCTTGACTGGCGGGAACGTAGATACGCAGTATTTT
CASSLTGGNVDTQYF